A single sample is the source of the 9 T cell receptor beta chains below, sequenced in a study of blood T cells in healthy people across ages. Combining a sample-barcoded 5' primer with a J-beta primer mix, a second PCR ran for about 6 to 11 cycles. From the 5' RACE reads, TCRdb called clonotypes with MiXCR, one entry per CDR3 protein. The data hold around 500,000 distinct CDR3 sequences, with 47% observed a single time. Material: blood. These TCRs come from a man older than 75 in good health.

V is TRBV7-9 and J is TRBJ2-5; D may be TRBD1 (7 bases). Germline assignment: CDR1 SEHNR and CDR2 FQNEAQ (reference sequence). The CDR3 sequence is 13 residues long. Trimming removed 10 bases from V and 5 bases from J, with 17 bases in between. The CDR3 bases are TGTGCCACGATTAGACTAGGGGGCGAGACCCAGTACTTC. Translated: CATIRLGGETQYF.

The chain couples TRBV4-1 to TRBJ2-2; maybe TRBD1 (6 bases). The CDR3 runs 12 residues. Trimming removed 4 bases at V and 8 bases at J, with 8 bases between. The V gene's germline CDR1 is MGHRA and CDR2 YSYEKL. The CDR3 region has the DNA TGCGCCAGCAGCCCCCAGGGGGGGGAGCTGTTTTTT. It specifies CASSPQGGELFF.

This sequence joins TRBV6-2 or TRBV6-3 and TRBJ2-7, with D unresolved. The length of the CDR3 is 13 residues. The germline V gene has CDR1 MNHEY and CDR2 SVGEGT. Trimming took 8 bases from V and 0 from J, leaving 11 bases between them. The CDR3 is CASRAIPSYEQYF. The CDR3 DNA reads as TGTGCCAGCCGGGCTATCCCCTCCTACGAGCAGTACTTC.

The rearrangement uses TRBV7-9 and TRBJ1-1, with a weak D call TRBD1 (5 bases). Germline loops: CDR1 SEHNR, CDR2 FQNEAQ (reference sequence). The CDR3 extends over 15 amino acids. The ends were cut back, 1 base at V and 1 base at J, with 10 bases in the middle. This CDR3 is CASSLGGRENTEAFF. DNA of the CDR3: TGTGCCAGCAGCTTAGGGGGCAGAGAGAACACTGAAGCTTTCTTT.

As to this clonotype: This may be a read error: a much more frequent sequence differs by one nucleotide. The chain joins TRBV20-1 to TRBJ2-5; TRBD2 matches at 11 bases. With 3 bases clipped from V and 11 bases from J, the junction kept 14 bases outside the gene matches. CDR3 length equals 15 residues. Germline V CDR1 and CDR2: DFQATT, SNEGSKA (reference sequence). The CDR3 DNA is TGCAGTGCTAGTGAATTGAGACTAGCGGGAAATGAGCAGTACTTC. Its translation: CSASELRLAGNEQYF.

To note about this clonotype: This sequence may be a read error, since a much larger clone differs from it by one base. The chain uses TRBV18 and TRBJ2-3; 8 nucleotides match TRBD1. The CDR3 runs 15 residues. Germline V gene sequence: CDR1 KGHSH, CDR2 LQKENI. The CDR3 protein is CASSYGTGNTDAQYF. The CDR3, as DNA: TGTGCCAGCTCGTACGGGACAGGAAACACAGATGCGCAGTATTTT.

The chain uses TRBV12-3 or TRBV12-4 and TRBJ2-3, with D unresolved. CDR3 length: 13 residues. V lost 3 bases and J 2 bases, leaving 6 bases between the germline ends. CDR3 loop: CASSFAFTDTQYF. The CDR3 DNA is TGTGCCAGCAGTTTTGCTTTCACAGATACGCAGTATTTT.

This clonotype was seen only a few times. V is TRBV11-2 and J is TRBJ2-1; no clear D. The V gene's germline CDR1 is SGHAT and CDR2 FQNNGV. The CDR3 has 11 residues. V lost 10 bases and J lost 1, with 5 bases in between. The CDR3 sequence is CATGSYNEQFF. CDR3 DNA sequence: TGTGCCACCGGTTCCTACAATGAGCAGTTCTTC. The entire variable domain, with the rest obtained from reference TRBV11-2 and TRBJ2-1, is as follows: EAGVAQSPRYKIIEKRQSVAFWCNPISGHATLYWYQQILGQGPKLLIQFQNNGVVDDSQLPKDRFSAERLKGVDSTLKIQPAKLEDSAVYLCATGSYNEQFFGPGTRLTVL.

Turning to this clonotype: This may be a read error: a much more frequent sequence differs by one nucleotide. The V gene is TRBV29-1, the J gene TRBJ2-3; a possible D gene is TRBD1 (5 bases). This CDR3 contains 12 residues. CDR1 and CDR2 (germline): SQVTM, ANQGSEA. The CDR3 loop is CSAPWGTNTQYF. The CDR3 nucleotides are TGCAGCGCCCCTTGGGGCACAAATACGCAGTATTTT.